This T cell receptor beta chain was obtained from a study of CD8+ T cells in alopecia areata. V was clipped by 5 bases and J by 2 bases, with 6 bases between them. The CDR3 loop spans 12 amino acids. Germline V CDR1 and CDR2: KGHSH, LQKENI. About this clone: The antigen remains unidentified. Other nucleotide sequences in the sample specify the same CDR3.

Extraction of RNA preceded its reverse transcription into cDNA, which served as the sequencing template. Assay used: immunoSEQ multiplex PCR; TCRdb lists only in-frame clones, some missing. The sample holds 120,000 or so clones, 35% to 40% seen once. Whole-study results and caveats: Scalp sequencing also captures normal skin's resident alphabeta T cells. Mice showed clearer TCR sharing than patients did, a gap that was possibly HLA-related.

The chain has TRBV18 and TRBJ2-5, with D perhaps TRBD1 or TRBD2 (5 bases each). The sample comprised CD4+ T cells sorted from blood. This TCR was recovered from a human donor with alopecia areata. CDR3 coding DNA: TGTGCCAGCTCAGGGGGACAAGAGACCCAGTACTTC. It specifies CASSGGQETQYF.